The source of this TCR beta chain is a study of cytomegalovirus exposure and HLA in healthy donors. PCR was performed using 60 Vbeta and 13 Jbeta primers. Using immunoSEQ multiplex PCR, the repertoire was profiled, and TCRdb retains in-frame clones only, with some absent. This table holds 100,000 to 150,000 clones, 70% to 85% found once. The germline gives CDR1 MNHEY, CDR2 SVGAGI. CDR3 size: 13 residues. V was trimmed by 6 bases and J by 5 bases, leaving 13 bases between them. Details on this clone: Its antigen remains unidentified.

Findings of the study overall: The listing of fewer than 200 TCR beta chains classed them as cytomegalovirus-associated. Analysis was carried out at a later point, and it linked a missense DCLRE1C variant to TCR beta V- and J-gene trimming.

The rearrangement links TRBV6-5 to TRBJ2-5; D remains unclear. Sequenced material: PBMCs. This clonotype originated in a woman between 35 and 50 years old in good health and CMV-seropositive. This chain's CDR3 is CASSPSQWETQYF. Written as DNA, the CDR3 is TGTGCCAGCAGCCCATCCCAGTGGGAGACCCAGTACTTC.